This TCR beta chain was captured by sequencing in a study of post-analysis software for immune sequencing data. Study-level findings and limits: Controls showed significantly higher normalized Chao1 diversity than did multiple sclerosis patients. Patients used about five TRBV segments, including TRBV5-6, TRBV5-1 and TRBV20-1, more often than controls.

Germline assignment: CDR1 SGHTA and CDR2 FQGNSA. V shed 2 bases and J 6 bases; nucleotides not matched to a gene: 9. The CDR3 loop spans 16 amino acids. Unique molecular identifiers had been added to the TCR beta cDNA libraries. Roughly 500,000 cDNA molecules were recovered from an input of about 0.95 to 11 million T cells. MiXCR, applied by TCRdb to the PCR reads, yields one record per CDR3 protein. The table includes hundreds of thousands of distinct CDR3 sequences, 25% to 30% detected once. This clonotype was counted between two and nine times. Its target is unknown. The V gene is TRBV7-2, the J gene TRBJ2-5, with 10 bases matching TRBD2. Sequencing used blood. The TCR was taken from a girl aged 5-17 years with multiple sclerosis. This CDR3 reads CASSLIRLAGAQTQYF. Here the CDR3 DNA reads TGTGCCAGCAGCTTAATTCGGCTAGCGGGGGCACAGACCCAGTACTTC.